Listed below are T cell receptor beta chains from one sample, sequenced in a study of cytomegalovirus exposure and HLA in healthy donors. Profiled with immunoSEQ multiplex PCR; TCRdb holds only in-frame clones, not every one. Of roughly 120,000 clones listed, less than 85% are singletons. The sample comprised PBMCs. Every receptor here comes from a male donor in good health and CMV-seronegative. Both conserved end residues are part of each CDR3. The D gene is left open where the match is weak. Part of the rows lack a size; the others show once, few, many or a class for expanded clones.

>TRBJ1-1|NA|NA|TRBV6-5
CASSYLPLYMNTEAFF
TGTGCCAGCAGTTACCTGCCATTATACATGAACACTGAAGCTTTCTTT
>TRBJ1-2|NA|TRBD1|TRBV7-9
CSSSLNSFGTGHYGYTF
TGTTCCAGCAGCTTAAATTCATTCGGGACAGGGCACTATGGCTACACCTTC
>TRBJ1-5|NA|TRBD1|TRBV6-6
CASSPPTGMNNQPQHF
TGTGCCAGCAGTCCTCCGACAGGGATGAACAATCAGCCCCAGCATTTT
>TRBJ2-5|NA|NA|TRBV5-4
CASSSRFQETQYF
TGTGCCAGCAGCTCTAGATTCCAAGAGACCCAGTACTTC
>TRBJ1-2|NA|NA|TRBV6-1
CASRYRDWDGYTF
TGTGCCAGCAGATACAGGGATTGGGATGGCTACACCTTC
>TRBJ2-4|few|NA|TRBV10-3
CAISDSGVNSQYF
TGTGCCATCAGCGATTCCGGCGTAAACAGTCAGTACTTC
>TRBJ1-2|NA|TRBD1|TRBV29-1
CSVDQGDYGYTF
TGCAGCGTTGATCAGGGGGACTATGGCTACACCTTC
>TRBJ1-2|NA|NA|TRBV15
CATSRGFGSGEYGYTF
TGTGCCACCAGCAGAGGGTTCGGGAGCGGAGAGTATGGCTACACCTTC
>TRBJ1-1|NA|NA|TRBV4-3
CASSQDVARATEAFF
TGCGCCAGCAGCCAAGATGTCGCCAGGGCAACTGAAGCTTTCTTT
>TRBJ2-1|NA|TRBD2|TRBV7-6
CASSLGTSGYNEQFF
TGTGCCAGCAGCTTGGGGACTAGCGGCTACAATGAGCAGTTCTTC
>TRBJ2-5|NA|TRBD2|TRBV28
CASSSRILAGGQETQYF
TGTGCCAGCAGTTCAAGAATACTAGCGGGGGGCCAAGAGACCCAGTACTTC
>TRBJ2-2|NA|NA|TRBV27
CASSFSAGELFF
TGTGCCAGCAGTTTTTCCGCCGGGGAGCTGTTTTTT
>TRBJ2-7|NA|TRBD1|TRBV5-1
CASSLDAGGYEQYF
TGCGCCAGCAGCTTGGATGCAGGGGGCTACGAGCAGTACTTC
>TRBJ2-7|NA|TRBD2|TRBV6-5
CASSGLAGSDEQYF
TGTGCCAGCAGTGGGCTAGCGGGATCCGACGAGCAGTACTTC
>TRBJ1-5|once|NA|TRBV7-8
CASSFDRTDQPQHF
TGTGCCAGCAGCTTCGACAGGACGGATCAGCCCCAGCATTTT
>TRBJ2-7|NA|NA|TRBV25-1
CASSELPGTPHSVEQYF
TGTGCCAGCAGTGAATTACCGGGAACTCCTCATTCGGTCGAGCAGTACTTC
>TRBJ1-6|NA|TRBD1|TRBV15
CATSRAGTANSPLHF
TGTGCCACCAGCAGAGCCGGGACAGCTAATTCACCCCTCCACTTT
>TRBJ1-2|NA|TRBD1|TRBV7-9
CSSSPGQAGYGYTF
TGTTCCAGCAGCCCCGGACAGGCAGGGTATGGCTACACCTTC
>TRBJ2-3|NA|NA|TRBV11-2
CASSLRQGPVTDTQYF
TGTGCCAGCAGCTTAAGGCAGGGTCCTGTCACAGATACGCAGTATTTT
>TRBJ2-3|NA|NA|TRBV11-2
CASTRGRALVAVSTDTQYF
TGTGCCAGCACCCGTGGGCGGGCCCTTGTCGCCGTTAGCACAGATACGCAGTATTTT
>TRBJ1-1|NA|NA|TRBV6-6
CASSYFGNTEAFF
TGTGCCAGCAGTTACTTCGGGAACACTGAAGCTTTCTTT
>TRBJ2-1|NA|NA|TRBV29-1
CSVEVPPSGLHTNEQFF
TGCAGCGTTGAAGTCCCTCCGTCGGGACTCCATACCAATGAGCAGTTCTTC
>TRBJ1-2|once|NA|TRBV28
CASCFPLTEDNYGYTF
TGTGCCAGCTGTTTTCCGCTGACAGAAGACAACTATGGCTACACCTTC
>TRBJ2-6|NA|TRBD1|TRBV7-2
CASRKQGTGANVLTF
TGTGCCAGCAGAAAACAGGGGACTGGGGCCAACGTCCTGACTTTC
>TRBJ1-4|NA|NA|TRBV7-9
CASSLGAGREEKLFF
TGTGCCAGCAGCTTAGGGGCAGGACGGGAAGAAAAACTGTTTTTT
>TRBJ1-1|NA|TRBD1|TRBV30
CAWSGDRGNTEAFF
TGTGCCTGGAGTGGGGACAGGGGGAACACTGAAGCTTTCTTT
>TRBJ2-5|NA|TRBD1|TRBV5-1
CASSEGQLIQETQYF
TGCGCCAGCAGCGAGGGACAGCTCATTCAAGAGACCCAGTACTTC
>TRBJ2-7|NA|NA|TRBV30
CAWSVDSYEQYF
TGTGCCTGGAGTGTCGATAGCTACGAGCAGTACTTC
>TRBJ1-1|NA|NA|TRBV7-6
CASSLGKGEWAEAFF
TGTGCCAGCAGCTTAGGCAAGGGGGAGTGGGCTGAAGCTTTCTTT
>TRBJ2-6|NA|NA|TRBV5-4
CASSLRFYRIDSGANVLTF
TGTGCCAGCAGCTTGAGGTTCTACAGGATAGACTCTGGGGCCAACGTCCTGACTTTC
>TRBJ1-2|NA|NA|TRBV2
CASSDQVNYGYTF
TGTGCCAGCAGTGACCAGGTTAACTATGGCTACACCTTC
>TRBJ1-1|once|NA|TRBV28
CASSLLGFNTEAFF
TGTGCCAGCAGTTTATTGGGCTTTAACACTGAAGCTTTCTTT
>TRBJ2-7|NA|NA|TRBV9
CASSPRGPNSYEQYF
TGTGCCAGCAGCCCCAGGGGCCCTAATTCCTACGAGCAGTACTTC
>TRBJ2-7|NA|TRBD2|TRBV11-3
CASSPGLAGYEQYF
TGTGCCAGCAGCCCGGGACTAGCGGGCTACGAGCAGTACTTC
>TRBJ2-3|once|NA|TRBV14
CASSQDWGPDTQYF
TGTGCCAGCAGCCAAGATTGGGGGCCAGATACGCAGTATTTT
>TRBJ2-7|NA|NA|TRBV30
CAWSVRGTVLGEQYF
TGTGCCTGGAGTGTACGCGGGACAGTCTTGGGGGAGCAGTACTTC
>TRBJ1-2|NA|NA|TRBV30
CAWSGTGRGGYTF
TGTGCCTGGAGTGGAACAGGTCGAGGTGGCTACACCTTC
>TRBJ1-1|NA|NA|TRBV7-9
CATRSGDTEAFF
TGTGCCACCCGGTCGGGAGACACTGAAGCTTTCTTT
>TRBJ2-7|NA|NA|TRBV9
CASSARDTSSYEQYF
TGTGCCAGCAGCGCCAGGGACACGAGCTCCTACGAGCAGTACTTC
>TRBJ1-1|NA|TRBD1|TRBV14
CASSADREAFF
TGTGCCAGCAGCGCGGACAGGGAAGCTTTCTTT
>TRBJ1-1|NA|NA|TRBV5-1
CASSLGQGGEAFF
TGCGCCAGCAGCTTGGGGCAAGGGGGTGAAGCTTTCTTT
>TRBJ2-7|NA|TRBD1|TRBV11-1
CASSSTGDGLELYEQYF
TGTGCCAGCAGCTCGACAGGGGACGGCTTAGAACTCTACGAGCAGTACTTC
>TRBJ1-2|NA|NA|TRBV4-1
CASSHPTAANYGYTF
TGCGCCAGCAGCCACCCGACAGCAGCTAACTATGGCTACACCTTC
>TRBJ2-7|few|TRBD2|TRBV10-3
CAIAGGGGSLYEQYF
TGTGCCATCGCGGGGGGGGGCGGGAGCCTCTACGAGCAGTACTTC
>TRBJ1-1|once|NA|TRBV25-1
CASSESTGRGNTEAFF
TGTGCCAGCAGTGAATCCACCGGAAGGGGGAACACTGAAGCTTTCTTT
>TRBJ2-7|NA|NA|TRBV6-6
CASRPDTPTYEQYF
TGTGCCAGCAGACCCGACACGCCAACCTACGAGCAGTACTTC
>TRBJ1-4|few|NA|TRBV11-2
CASSLGARAGANEKLFF
TGTGCCAGCAGCTTGGGGGCCAGGGCCGGAGCTAATGAAAAACTGTTTTTT